The 13 T cell receptor beta chains below come from one sample, sequenced in a study of CD4 T cells in relation to SARS-CoV-2 and coronaviruses. For these receptors, no antigen is known. TCRdb's table, derived via immunoSEQ multiplex PCR, lists solely in-frame clones and lacks some. This table holds over 35,000 clones, around 74% found once. Sequenced input: memory CD4+ T cells from PBMCs, cultured in vitro. All receptors come from an adult with COVID-19.

This chain joins TRBV7-9 and TRBJ1-2, with D possibly TRBD1 on 5 matching bases. The germline V gene encodes CDR1 SEHNR and CDR2 FQNEAQ (reference sequence). The CDR3 is 12 residues long. With 5 bases removed from V and 7 bases from J, the gap between germline ends came to 11 bases. The CDR3 DNA reads as TGTGCCAGCAGCCTTTTCAGGGCTGGCTACACCTTC. Translated: CASSLFRAGYTF.

This clone has just a few counts. This chain links TRBV4-1 with TRBJ1-5; D remains ambiguous. The CDR3 length is 14 residues. Deletions cut 1 base from V and 4 bases from J, with 8 bases between. CDR1 and CDR2 (germline): MGHRA, YSYEKL. CDR3 coding DNA: TGCGCCAGCAGCCAAGTGGGAAGAAATCAGCCCCAGCATTTT. It encodes CASSQVGRNQPQHF.

This sequence joins TRBV6-5 and TRBJ2-1; TRBD2 matches 10 bases. Trimming cost V 4 bases and J 5 bases; bases outside gene matches: 5. Germline CDR1 MNHEY, CDR2 SVGAGI. CDR3 size: 15 residues. CDR3 sequence reads: CASSSPGLANNEQFF. CDR3 DNA: TGTGCCAGCAGTTCTCCGGGACTAGCGAACAATGAGCAGTTCTTC.

V usage is TRBV29-1 and J usage is TRBJ1-1; D is perhaps TRBD1 (5 bases). Trimming pared 4 bases from V and 2 bases from J, leaving 11 bases between. The germline V gene has CDR1 SQVTM and CDR2 ANQGSEA. This CDR3 region has 13 residues. The CDR3 is CSVAGRANTEAFF. The CDR3 DNA follows: TGCAGCGTTGCGGGCAGGGCCAACACTGAAGCTTTCTTT.

This clone was observed a few times. The genes are TRBV28 and TRBJ1-5; TRBD1 is a possible D gene (5 bases). Germline lookup yields CDR1 MDHEN and CDR2 SYDVKM. Trimming shortened V by 7 bases and J by 2 bases, and 15 bases separated the two germline ends. The CDR3 length is 15 residues. CDR3 nucleotide sequence: TGTGCCAGCACCACGTGGGTGGGGGGCAATCAGCCCCAGCATTTT. Translation gives CASTTWVGGNQPQHF. Full variable domain (outside the CDR3, taken from reference TRBV28 and TRBJ1-5): DVKVTQSSRYLVKRTGEKVFLECVQDMDHENMFWYRQDPGLGLRLIYFSYDVKMKEKGDIPEGYSVSREKKERFSLILESASTNQTSMYLCASTTWVGGNQPQHFGDGTRLSIL.

This clone has a handful of counts. V and J are TRBV10-3 and TRBJ2-1; 7 nucleotides match TRBD2. CDR3 size: 14 residues. With V trimmed by 9 bases and J by 2 bases, 7 bases remained unmatched. Looked up from germline, CDR1 is ENHRY and CDR2 is SYGVKD. The CDR3 nucleotides are TGTGCCATACACCCTAGCGGTACCTACAATGAGCAGTTCTTC. It translates to CAIHPSGTYNEQFF.

The genes are TRBV9 and TRBJ2-7; D unresolved. Germline CDR1 reads SGDLS; CDR2 reads YYNGEE. The CDR3 totals 14 residues. With 0 bases removed from V and 5 bases from J, the gap between germline ends came to 12 bases. The CDR3 DNA sequence: TGTGCCAGCAGCGTAGAAATGAGTACCAACGAGCAGTACTTC. Its protein is CASSVEMSTNEQYF.

The chain recombines TRBV28 with TRBJ2-1; the D gene is possibly TRBD1 (6 bases). The ends were cut back, 5 bases at V and 1 base at J, with 9 bases in the middle. Germline CDR1 and CDR2: MDHEN and SYDVKM. The CDR3 is 14 residues long. The CDR3: CASSPQGSYNEQFF. In DNA form, the CDR3 reads TGTGCCAGCAGTCCTCAGGGGTCCTACAATGAGCAGTTCTTC.

V is TRBV13 and J is TRBJ2-4; 8 bases fit TRBD1. The V gene's germline CDR1 is PRHDT and CDR2 FYEKMQ (reference sequence). V shed 5 bases, J shed 1 base, and the junction held 1 base outside the gene matches. This CDR3 has 14 residues. The CDR3 loop reads CASSTGGAKNIQYF. As DNA, the CDR3 is TGTGCCAGCAGCACAGGGGGTGCCAAAAACATTCAGTACTTC. Full variable domain (rest looked up from reference TRBV13 and TRBJ2-4): AAGVIQSPRHLIKEKRETATLKCYPIPRHDTVYWYQQGPGQDPQFLISFYEKMQSDKGSIPDRFSAQQFSDYHSELNMSSLELGDSALYFCASSTGGAKNIQYFGAGTRLSVL.

This clone was observed a single time. This chain joins TRBV19 and TRBJ1-5; D remains ambiguous. CDR3 length: 16 residues. V lost 3 bases and J 0 bases, leaving 12 bases between the germline ends. Germline V gene lookup returns CDR1 LNHDA and CDR2 SQIVND (reference sequence). CDR3 protein: CASSIYGMYSNQPQHF. For the CDR3, the DNA is TGTGCCAGTAGTATCTATGGGATGTATAGCAATCAGCCCCAGCATTTT.

The rearrangement uses TRBV6-6 and TRBJ2-3; no definite D call. The V gene lost 8 bases and the J gene lost 1 base, with 13 bases spanning the gap. The CDR3 spans 14 residues. In germline, CDR1 is MNHNY, CDR2 SVGAGI (reference sequence). CDR3 bases: TGTGCCAGCGCCTTGTCGGCGGGCACAGATACGCAGTATTTT. Protein product: CASALSAGTDTQYF.

This rearrangement joins TRBV19 to TRBJ1-5; the match to TRBD1 covers 12 bases. From germline, CDR1 is LNHDA and CDR2 SQIVND (reference sequence). The CDR3 runs 17 residues. V gave up 3 bases and J gave up 2 bases; unmatched junction bases: 5. Here the CDR3 DNA reads TGTGCCAGTAGTATGGGGACAGGGGGCGAAGGCAATCAGCCCCAGCATTTT. Protein product: CASSMGTGGEGNQPQHF.

The chain combines TRBV5-4 with TRBJ2-7; D not certain. Per germline, CDR1 SGHNT and CDR2 YYREEE (reference sequence). The CDR3 contains 11 residues. Between the trimmed V and J ends, which lost 2 bases and 5 bases, there was a span of 5 bases. The CDR3 here is CASSFQHEQYF. The CDR3 DNA is TGTGCCAGCAGCTTTCAGCACGAGCAGTACTTC.